This T cell receptor (beta chain) was sequenced in a study of cytomegalovirus exposure and HLA in healthy donors. Study at large: Around 80 million unique TCRs from HLA-typed donors were held in an early data release.

Turning to this clone: No antigen is known for it.

Study-wide results and caveats: Among the sequence variants, a highly shared cluster was likely an artifact of sequencing. Associated with cytomegalovirus, according to the listing, were 150 to 200 TCR beta chains.

The PCR had 60 Vbeta and 13 Jbeta primers. Measured with immunoSEQ multiplex PCR; TCRdb has only the in-frame clones, and not every one. The sample includes 170,000 or so clones, roughly 73% of them seen just once. CDR3 size: 14 residues. Per the germline V gene, CDR1 is SGHRS and CDR2 is YFSETQ. V was cut by 6 bases and J by 1 base, with 13 bases left in between. The chain carries TRBV5-1 and TRBJ1-1; D is undetermined. The receptor was derived from a woman aged 25 to 39 in good health and CMV-seronegative. The material sequenced was PBMCs. CDR3 protein: CASTIGGKNTEAFF. The DNA for the CDR3 is TGCGCCAGCACCATTGGAGGCAAGAACACTGAAGCTTTCTTT.